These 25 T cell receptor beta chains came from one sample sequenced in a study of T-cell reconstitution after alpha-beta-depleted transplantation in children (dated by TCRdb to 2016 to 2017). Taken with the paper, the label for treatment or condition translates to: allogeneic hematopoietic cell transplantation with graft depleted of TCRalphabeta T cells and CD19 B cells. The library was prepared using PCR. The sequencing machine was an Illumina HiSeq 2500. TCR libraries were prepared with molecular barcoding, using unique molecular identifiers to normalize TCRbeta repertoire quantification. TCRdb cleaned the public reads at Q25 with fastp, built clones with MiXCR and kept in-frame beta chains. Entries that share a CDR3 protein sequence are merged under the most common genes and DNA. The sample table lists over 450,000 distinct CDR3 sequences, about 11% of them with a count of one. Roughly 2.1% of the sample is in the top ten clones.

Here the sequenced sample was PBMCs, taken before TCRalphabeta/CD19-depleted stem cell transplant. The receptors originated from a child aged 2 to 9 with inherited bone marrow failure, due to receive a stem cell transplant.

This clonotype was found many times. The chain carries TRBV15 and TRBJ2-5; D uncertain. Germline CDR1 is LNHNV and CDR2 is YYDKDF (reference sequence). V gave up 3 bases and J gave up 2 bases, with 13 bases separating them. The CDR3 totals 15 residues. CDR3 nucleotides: TGTGCCACCAGCAGCAAGGGCTCCCCGCAAGAGACCCAGTACTTC. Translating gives CATSSKGSPQETQYF.

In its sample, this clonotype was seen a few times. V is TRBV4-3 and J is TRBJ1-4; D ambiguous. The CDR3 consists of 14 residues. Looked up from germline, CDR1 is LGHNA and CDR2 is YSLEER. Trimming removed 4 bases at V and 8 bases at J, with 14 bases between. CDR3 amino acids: CASSRKWVVEKLFF. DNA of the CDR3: TGCGCCAGCAGCCGAAAGTGGGTAGTCGAAAAACTGTTTTTT.

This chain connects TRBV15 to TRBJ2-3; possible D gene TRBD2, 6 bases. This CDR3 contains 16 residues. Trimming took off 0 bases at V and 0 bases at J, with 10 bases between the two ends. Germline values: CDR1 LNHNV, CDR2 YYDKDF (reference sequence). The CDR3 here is CATSRDPGGSTDTQYF. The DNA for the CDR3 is TGTGCCACCAGCAGAGACCCCGGAGGGAGCACAGATACGCAGTATTTT.

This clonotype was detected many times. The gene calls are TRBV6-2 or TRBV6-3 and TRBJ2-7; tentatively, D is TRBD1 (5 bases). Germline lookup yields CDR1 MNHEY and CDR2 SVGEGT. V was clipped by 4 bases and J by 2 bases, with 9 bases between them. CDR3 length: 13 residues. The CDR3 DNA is TGTGCCAGCAGTTGGGCAGGGCCCTACGAGCAGTACTTC. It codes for CASSWAGPYEQYF.

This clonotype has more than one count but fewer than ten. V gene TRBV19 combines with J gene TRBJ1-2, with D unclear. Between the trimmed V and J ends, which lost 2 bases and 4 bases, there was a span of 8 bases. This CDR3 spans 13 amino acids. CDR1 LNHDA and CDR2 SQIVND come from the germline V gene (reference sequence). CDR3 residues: CASSILGPYGYTF. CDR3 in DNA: TGTGCCAGTAGTATATTGGGTCCCTATGGCTACACCTTC.

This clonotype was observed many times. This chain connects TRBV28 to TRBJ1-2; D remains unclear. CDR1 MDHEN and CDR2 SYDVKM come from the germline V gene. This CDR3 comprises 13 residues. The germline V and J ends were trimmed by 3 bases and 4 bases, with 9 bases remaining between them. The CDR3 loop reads CASSLRSPYGYTF. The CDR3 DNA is TGTGCCAGCAGTTTGAGATCTCCCTATGGCTACACCTTC.

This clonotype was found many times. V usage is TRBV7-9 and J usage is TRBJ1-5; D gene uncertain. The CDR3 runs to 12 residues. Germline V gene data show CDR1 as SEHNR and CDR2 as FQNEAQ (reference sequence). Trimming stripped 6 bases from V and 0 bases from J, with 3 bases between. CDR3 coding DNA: TGTGCCAGCAGTGGTAGCAATCAGCCCCAGCATTTT. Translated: CASSGSNQPQHF.

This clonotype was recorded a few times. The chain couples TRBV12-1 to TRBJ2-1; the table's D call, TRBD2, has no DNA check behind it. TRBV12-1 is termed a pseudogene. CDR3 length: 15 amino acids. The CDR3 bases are TGTGCCAGCAGAACACGGGAGGATCACGACAATGAGCAGTTCTTC. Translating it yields CASRTREDHDNEQFF.

The CDR3 region has the DNA TGCGCCAGCAGCCAAGACGGGGGGAGGACAGATACGCAGTATTTT. Residues: CASSQDGGRTDTQYF. The chain links TRBV4-3 to TRBJ2-3, with 7 bases lining up with TRBD2. The CDR3 is 15 residues long. Trimming cost V 0 bases and J 3 bases; bases outside gene matches: 3. Per the germline V gene, CDR1 is LGHNA and CDR2 is YSLEER.

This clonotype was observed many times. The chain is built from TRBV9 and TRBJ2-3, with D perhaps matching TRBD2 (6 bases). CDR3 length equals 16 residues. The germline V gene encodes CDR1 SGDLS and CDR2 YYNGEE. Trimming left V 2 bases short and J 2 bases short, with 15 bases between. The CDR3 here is CASSVGSGLLTDTQYF. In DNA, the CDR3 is TGTGCCAGCAGCGTGGGGAGCGGGCTACTCACAGATACGCAGTATTTT.

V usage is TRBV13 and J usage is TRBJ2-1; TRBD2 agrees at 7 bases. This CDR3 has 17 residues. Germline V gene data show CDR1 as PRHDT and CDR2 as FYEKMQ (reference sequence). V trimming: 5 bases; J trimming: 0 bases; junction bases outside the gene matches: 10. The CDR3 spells CASSLGDRTSSYNEQFF. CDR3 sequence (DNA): TGTGCCAGCAGCCTGGGGGATAGGACTAGCTCCTACAATGAGCAGTTCTTC.

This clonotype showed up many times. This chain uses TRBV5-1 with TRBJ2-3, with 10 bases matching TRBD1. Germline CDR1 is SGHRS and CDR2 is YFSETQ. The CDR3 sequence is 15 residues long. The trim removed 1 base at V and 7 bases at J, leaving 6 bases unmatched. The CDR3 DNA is TGCGCCAGCAGCTTGCGACAGGGGGCGGGCAATACGCAGTATTTT. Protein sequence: CASSLRQGAGNTQYF. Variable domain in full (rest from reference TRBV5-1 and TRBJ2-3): KAGVTQTPRYLIKTRGQQVTLSCSPISGHRSVSWYQQTPGQGLQFLFEYFSETQRNKGNFPGRFSGRQFSNSRSEMNVSTLELGDSALYLCASSLRQGAGNTQYFGPGTRLTVL.

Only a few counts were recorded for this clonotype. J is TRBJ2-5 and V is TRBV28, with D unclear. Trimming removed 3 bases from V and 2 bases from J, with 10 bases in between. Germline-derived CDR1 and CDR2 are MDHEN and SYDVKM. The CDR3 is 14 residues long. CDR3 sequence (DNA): TGTGCCAGCAGTTTCGGTCCGACGCAAGAGACCCAGTACTTC. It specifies CASSFGPTQETQYF.

The CDR3 is CASSALWDFNEQFF. CDR3 nucleotides: TGTGCCAGCAGTGCTTTATGGGACTTCAATGAGCAGTTCTTC. This sequence joins TRBV3-1 and TRBJ2-1, with a weak D call TRBD2 (6 bases). This CDR3 region has 14 residues. Trimming removed 6 bases at V and 6 bases at J, with 15 bases between. The germline CDR1 and CDR2 sequences are LGHDT and YNNKEL (reference sequence).

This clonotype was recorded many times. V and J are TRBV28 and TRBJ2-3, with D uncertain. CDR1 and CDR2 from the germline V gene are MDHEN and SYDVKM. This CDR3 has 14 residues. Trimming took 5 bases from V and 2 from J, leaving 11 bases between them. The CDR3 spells CASSPGLHTDTQYF. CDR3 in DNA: TGTGCCAGCAGTCCCGGGTTGCACACAGATACGCAGTATTTT.

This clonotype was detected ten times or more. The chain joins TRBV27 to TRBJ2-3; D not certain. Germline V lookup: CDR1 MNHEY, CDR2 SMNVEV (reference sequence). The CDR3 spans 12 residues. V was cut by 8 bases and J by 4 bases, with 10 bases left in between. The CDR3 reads CASWKVPDTQYF. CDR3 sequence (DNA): TGTGCCAGCTGGAAGGTGCCAGATACGCAGTATTTT.

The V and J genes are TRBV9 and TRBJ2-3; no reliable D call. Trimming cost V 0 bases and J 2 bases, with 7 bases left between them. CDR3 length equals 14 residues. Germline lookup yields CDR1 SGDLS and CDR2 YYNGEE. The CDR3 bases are TGTGCCAGCAGCGTAGCCATCTTCACAGATACGCAGTATTTT. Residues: CASSVAIFTDTQYF. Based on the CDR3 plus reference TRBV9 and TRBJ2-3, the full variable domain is DSGVTQTPKHLITATGQRVTLRCSPRSGDLSVYWYQQSLDQGLQFLIQYYNGEERAKGNILERFSAQQFPDLHSELNLSSLELGDSALYFCASSVAIFTDTQYFGPGTRLTVL.

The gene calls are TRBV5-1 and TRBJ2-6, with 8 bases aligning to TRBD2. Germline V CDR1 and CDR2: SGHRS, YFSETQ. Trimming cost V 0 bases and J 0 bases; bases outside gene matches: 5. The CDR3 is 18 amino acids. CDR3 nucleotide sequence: TGCGCCAGCAGCTTGGCCGGGGGGGCCCGCTCTGGGGCCAACGTCCTGACTTTC. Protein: CASSLAGGARSGANVLTF.

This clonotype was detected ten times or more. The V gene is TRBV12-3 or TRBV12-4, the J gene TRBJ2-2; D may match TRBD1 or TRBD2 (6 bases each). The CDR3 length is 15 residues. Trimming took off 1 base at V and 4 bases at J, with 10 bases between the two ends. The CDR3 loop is CASSLGRGTTGELFF. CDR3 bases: TGTGCCAGCAGTTTAGGGAGGGGGACCACCGGGGAGCTGTTTTTT.

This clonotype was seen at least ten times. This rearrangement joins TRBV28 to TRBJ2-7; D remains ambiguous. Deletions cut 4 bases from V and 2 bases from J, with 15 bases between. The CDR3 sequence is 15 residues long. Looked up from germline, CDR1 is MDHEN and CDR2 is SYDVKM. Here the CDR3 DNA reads TGTGCCAGCAGTTCTAGTATGACCGGGCCCTACGAGCAGTACTTC. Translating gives CASSSSMTGPYEQYF.

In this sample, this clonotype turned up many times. CDR3 in DNA: TGTGCCAGCAGTTTATGGGCGACAGGGTTCTACGAGCAGTACTTC. This translates into CASSLWATGFYEQYF. The chain joins TRBV12-3 or TRBV12-4 to TRBJ2-7, with 7 bases lining up with TRBD1. CDR3 size: 15 residues. V gave up 2 bases and J gave up 3 bases; unmatched junction bases: 7.

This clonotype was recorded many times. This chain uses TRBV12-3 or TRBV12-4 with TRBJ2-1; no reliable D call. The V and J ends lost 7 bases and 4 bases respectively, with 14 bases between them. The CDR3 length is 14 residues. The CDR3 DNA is TGTGCCAGCACCGCTTACTACGGTTACAATGAGCAGTTCTTC. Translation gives CASTAYYGYNEQFF.

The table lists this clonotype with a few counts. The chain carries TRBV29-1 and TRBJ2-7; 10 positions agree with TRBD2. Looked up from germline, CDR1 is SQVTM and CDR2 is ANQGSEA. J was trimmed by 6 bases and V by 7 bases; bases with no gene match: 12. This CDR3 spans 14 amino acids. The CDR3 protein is CSASSGSVLGEQYF. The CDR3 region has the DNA TGCAGCGCCTCTAGCGGGAGTGTATTAGGCGAGCAGTACTTC.

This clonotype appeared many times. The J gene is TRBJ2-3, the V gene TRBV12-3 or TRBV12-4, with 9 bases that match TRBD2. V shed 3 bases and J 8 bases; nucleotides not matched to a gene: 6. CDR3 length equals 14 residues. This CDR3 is CASSLVAGVSTQYF. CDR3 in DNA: TGTGCCAGCAGTTTGGTAGCGGGAGTCAGTACGCAGTATTTT.

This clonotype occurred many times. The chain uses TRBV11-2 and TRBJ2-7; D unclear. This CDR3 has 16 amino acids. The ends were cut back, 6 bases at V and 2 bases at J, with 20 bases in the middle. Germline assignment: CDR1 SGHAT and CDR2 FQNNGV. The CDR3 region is CASSFSQRLTTYEQYF. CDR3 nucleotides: TGTGCCAGCAGTTTCTCCCAGAGACTCACCACCTACGAGCAGTACTTC.